This TCR beta chain was captured in a study of metastatic and nonmetastatic thyroid tumors. For the study at large: Comparative analysis of repertoires was undertaken across blood and tumor or nodule tissue obtained from malignant and benign thyroid patients.

Authors' processing steps: The distant-metastasis classifier for papillary thyroid cancer was built from CDR3 differences across clinicopathological groups. With MiXCR, TCRdb called clones anew from the PCR reads. These V and J calls are TCRdb output, not the study's own analysis. Altogether 45,000 to 50,000 clones are present, roughly a fifth being singletons, with the ten largest covering 3.5% to 4%. This clone was found many times. Its antigen is currently unknown. The V gene's germline CDR1 is SGHTA and CDR2 FQGNSA. The CDR3 loop spans 16 amino acids. V lost 0 bases, J lost 0 bases, and 1 base stayed unmatched. Each patient went into thyroid surgery without having received any treatment. General study points: Significantly higher TCR beta diversity was reportedly seen in malignant thyroid tumors than benign nodules, in blood and tumor.

Sequenced sample: blood. The clonotype was recovered from a male donor with papillary thyroid cancer or a benign thyroid nodule (not recorded which). Some clones in this sample may be carry-over from other donors' samples. The chain links TRBV7-2 to TRBJ2-1, with 8 bases that match TRBD2. The CDR3 here is CASSLAGTSSYNEQFF. The CDR3 DNA is TGTGCCAGCAGCTTAGCCGGGACTAGCTCCTACAATGAGCAGTTCTTC.